One sample yielded the 18 T cell receptor beta chains listed below, sequenced in a study of blood T cells in healthy people across ages (dated by TCRdb to between 2014 and 2017). Libraries came from 5' RACE. Sequencing instrument: Illumina HiSeq 2500. A second PCR of roughly 7 to 11 cycles was run with a J-beta primer mix and a sample-barcoded 5' primer. TCRdb cleaned the public reads at Q25 with fastp, built clones with MiXCR and kept in-frame beta chains. Identical CDR3 protein sequences are pooled into one entry, listed with their most common genes and DNA. This sample gives nearly 1 million distinct CDR3 sequences in total; 51% of them show up just once. Of the sample, about 21% is held by the ten largest clones. The sample taken for sequencing was blood. These receptors all come from an older woman in good health.

The chain recombines TRBV19 with TRBJ2-1, with TRBD2 identical over 9 bases. From germline, CDR1 is LNHDA and CDR2 SQIVND (reference sequence). Germline trimming cut 3 bases from V and 9 bases from J; bases unmatched to any gene: 9. The CDR3 contains 15 residues. The CDR3 loop reads CASSMSASGNREQFF. The CDR3 DNA reads as TGTGCCAGTAGTATGAGCGCTAGCGGGAATCGTGAGCAGTTCTTC.

This chain links TRBV20-1 with TRBJ2-1; 8 bases line up with TRBD2. Trimming at V came to 2 bases and at J to 10 bases, leaving 4 bases not matched to a gene. The V gene's germline CDR1 is DFQATT and CDR2 SNEGSKA (reference sequence). The CDR3 extends over 12 amino acids. CDR3 loop: CSARQRLAEQFF. The CDR3 DNA sequence: TGCAGTGCTAGACAGAGACTAGCGGAGCAGTTCTTC.

This chain links TRBV12-3 or TRBV12-4 with TRBJ2-1; tentatively, D is TRBD2 (6 bases). The CDR3 extends over 14 amino acids. V lost 7 bases, J lost 4 bases, and 14 bases lay in between. The CDR3 sequence is CASTHGTVYNEQFF. In DNA, the CDR3 is TGTGCCAGCACCCACGGGACTGTTTACAATGAGCAGTTCTTC.

V gene TRBV12-3 or TRBV12-4 combines with J gene TRBJ2-3; D possibly corresponds to TRBD2 (7 bases). V gave up 5 bases and J gave up 2 bases, with 17 bases separating them. The CDR3 has 16 amino acids. The CDR3: CASSPFRGGNTDTQYF. CDR3 DNA: TGTGCCAGCAGTCCCTTCAGGGGAGGGAACACAGATACGCAGTATTTT.

This rearrangement joins TRBV10-3 to TRBJ2-7; 13 nucleotides match TRBD2. This CDR3 is built from 13 residues. Losses at the gene ends were 10 bases for V and 2 bases for J; bases not matched to a gene: 2. CDR1 is ENHRY and CDR2 is SYGVKD in the germline V gene. CDR3 loop: CATGTSGAYEQYF. Written as DNA, the CDR3 is TGTGCCACCGGGACTAGCGGGGCCTACGAGCAGTACTTC.

A single count supports this clonotype. V gene TRBV20-1 combines with J gene TRBJ2-7, with 7 bases identical to TRBD2. Germline CDR1 is DFQATT and CDR2 is SNEGSKA (reference sequence). With V trimmed by 3 bases and J by 3 bases, 20 bases remained unmatched. The CDR3 totals 18 residues. The CDR3: CSASGQGLTGLPLYEQYF. The CDR3 DNA reads TGCAGTGCTAGCGGGCAGGGACTAACGGGACTCCCCCTCTACGAGCAGTACTTC.

This clonotype was found a few times. The chain uses TRBV7-2 and TRBJ2-7; perhaps TRBD1 as D (6 bases). The CDR3 is 15 residues long. Trimming took 5 bases from V and 2 from J, leaving 16 bases between them. Germline V lookup: CDR1 SGHTA, CDR2 FQGNSA. The CDR3: CASSQGLSFPYEQYF. DNA for the CDR3: TGTGCCAGCAGCCAGGGGCTATCCTTCCCCTACGAGCAGTACTTC.

In this sample, this clonotype turned up a few times. The V gene is TRBV27, the J gene TRBJ2-1; 11 nucleotides line up with TRBD2. The germline V gene encodes CDR1 MNHEY and CDR2 SMNVEV (reference sequence). The J segment lost 10 bases and the V segment lost 3 bases, leaving 17 bases of the junction unmatched. The CDR3 consists of 18 residues. DNA for the CDR3: TGTGCCAGCAGTTTCCATCCGGGGCGGCGACTAGCGGGAATAGAGCAGTTCTTC. Its translation is CASSFHPGRRLAGIEQFF.

V usage is TRBV12-3 or TRBV12-4 and J usage is TRBJ2-6; D gene ambiguous. The V and J ends lost 7 bases and 3 bases respectively, with 19 bases between them. CDR3 length: 17 residues. The CDR3 nucleotides read TGTGCCAGCACCTCACGGAGACTGGGTAATGGGGCCAACGTCCTGACTTTC. Residues: CASTSRRLGNGANVLTF.

The J gene is TRBJ1-1, the V gene TRBV10-3; possibly TRBD1 for D (5 bases). The CDR3 contains 14 residues. V dropped 6 bases and J dropped 1 base, with 12 bases sitting between them. Germline CDR1 ENHRY, CDR2 SYGVKD. CDR3 residues: CAIRAGRGNTEAFF. In DNA form, the CDR3 reads TGTGCCATCAGGGCAGGGAGAGGGAACACTGAAGCTTTCTTT.

This clonotype was seen only a few times. The rearrangement links TRBV4-3 to TRBJ2-7; a weak D match, TRBD2 (6 bases). The J call could be wrong; TRBJ2-5 is a better fit for the DNA end. The CDR3 is made up of 17 amino acids. From germline, CDR1 is LGHNA and CDR2 YSLEER. The CDR3 DNA reads TGCGCCAGCAGCCAAGGAGGAGGACTACTCGTGCAAGAGACCCAGTACTTC. This translates into CASSQGGGLLVQETQYF.

The chain links TRBV3-1 to TRBJ2-5, with D tentatively TRBD2 (5 bases). The last part of the DNA fits TRBJ2-7 better; the J call may be wrong. The CDR3 spans 14 residues. Germline V gene sequence: CDR1 LGHDT, CDR2 YNNKEL (reference sequence). The CDR3 region is CASSQQVGSYEQYF. In DNA, the CDR3 is TGTGCCAGCAGCCAACAAGTGGGGAGCTACGAGCAGTACTTC.

The V and J genes are TRBV11-1 and TRBJ2-3, with 9 bases aligning to TRBD2. The CDR3 loop spans 15 amino acids. Germline values: CDR1 SGHAT, CDR2 FQDESV (reference sequence). V dropped 6 bases and J dropped 3; count of bases not matched to a gene: 7. DNA for the CDR3: TGTGCCAGCAGTTCTATAGCGGGAGTAACAGATACGCAGTATTTT. Translation: CASSSIAGVTDTQYF.

This clonotype has only a few counts. J is TRBJ2-7 and V is TRBV5-1; 8 nucleotides line up with TRBD2. The CDR3 runs 16 residues. CDR1 and CDR2 from the germline V gene are SGHRS and YFSETQ. With V trimmed by 0 bases and J by 0 bases, 5 bases remained unmatched. CDR3 in DNA: TGCGCCAGCAGCTTGGCCTCGGGGGGGTTCTCCTACGAGCAGTACTTC. Protein sequence: CASSLASGGFSYEQYF.

This sequence joins TRBV11-2 and TRBJ2-5, with TRBD1 identical over 7 bases. The J call may be wrong; the DNA end is better matched by TRBJ2-7. The CDR3 is made up of 18 amino acids. Germline CDR1 reads SGHAT; CDR2 reads FQNNGV. In nucleotides, the CDR3 is TGTGCCAGCAGCTGGGAACAGGGGACGCCCTCCCCCCCATACGAGCAGTACTTC. Translating it yields CASSWEQGTPSPPYEQYF.

This clonotype turned up a few times. The chain joins TRBV7-2 to TRBJ2-3; possibly TRBD1 or TRBD2 for D (6 bases each). The germline V gene encodes CDR1 SGHTA and CDR2 FQGNSA. The V gene lost 10 bases and the J gene lost 6 bases, with 20 bases spanning the gap. The CDR3 totals 14 residues. This CDR3 is CATTLGGGRDTQYF. CDR3 DNA: TGTGCCACCACCCTAGGGGGAGGTAGGGATACGCAGTATTTT.

Details on this clonotype: A much larger clone sits a single nucleotide away, making a read error possible. This rearrangement joins TRBV29-1 to TRBJ2-7; D may be TRBD1 or TRBD2 (7 bases each). The CDR3 contains 14 residues. Germline V gives CDR1 SQVTM, CDR2 ANQGSEA. Here the CDR3 reads CNVSVGQGGREQYF. The CDR3 DNA is TGCAACGTCAGTGTCGGGCAGGGGGGGCGCGAGCAGTACTTC.

This clonotype was detected only once. The gene calls are TRBV20-1 and TRBJ1-1; 9 bases are shared with TRBD1. CDR1 DFQATT and CDR2 SNEGSKA come from the germline V gene (reference sequence). This CDR3 contains 15 residues. The V segment lost 0 bases and the J segment 5 bases; nucleotides outside the gene matches: 7. The CDR3: CSARDPDRGWTEAFF. CDR3 coding DNA: TGCAGTGCTAGAGACCCCGACAGGGGGTGGACTGAAGCTTTCTTT.